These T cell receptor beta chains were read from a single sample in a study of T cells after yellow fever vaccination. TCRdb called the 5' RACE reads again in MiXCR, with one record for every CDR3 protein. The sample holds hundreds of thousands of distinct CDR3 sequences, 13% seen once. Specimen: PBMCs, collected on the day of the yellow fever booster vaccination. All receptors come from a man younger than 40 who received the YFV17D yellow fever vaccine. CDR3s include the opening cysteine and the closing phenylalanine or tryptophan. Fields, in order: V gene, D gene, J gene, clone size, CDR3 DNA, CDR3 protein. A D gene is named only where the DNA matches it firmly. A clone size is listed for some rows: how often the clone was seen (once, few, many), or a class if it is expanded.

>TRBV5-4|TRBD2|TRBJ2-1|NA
TGTGCCAGCAGCCCTCCCCTGGGAGGGAGCGATGAGCAGTTCTTC
CASSPPLGGSDEQFF
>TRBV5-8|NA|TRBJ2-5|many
TGTGCCAGCAGCGGCGTCCCAGGACGGAAAGAGACCCAGTACTTC
CASSGVPGRKETQYF
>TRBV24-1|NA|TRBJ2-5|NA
TGTGCCACCAGTGATGGGAGTACCGGGACCCAGTACTTC
CATSDGSTGTQYF
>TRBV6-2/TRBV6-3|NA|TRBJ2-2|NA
TGTGCCAGCAGTTATTCACCCGGATGGGGGATCGGGGAGCTGTTTTTT
CASSYSPGWGIGELFF
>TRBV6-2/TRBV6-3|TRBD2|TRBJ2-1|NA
TGTGCCAGCAGTCACCCTCCCCGTAGGAGCGGGGACCCGGGTGAGCAGTTCTTC
CASSHPPRRSGDPGEQFF
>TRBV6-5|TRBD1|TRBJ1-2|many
TGTGCCAGCAGTTACCGGGACAGGGGATCGTACGGCTACACCTTC
CASSYRDRGSYGYTF
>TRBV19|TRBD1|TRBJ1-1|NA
TGTGCCAGTAGTGGACAGGGGGGAACTGAAGCTTTCTTT
CASSGQGGTEAFF
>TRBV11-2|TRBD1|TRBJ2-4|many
TGTGCCAGCAGCTTGGAGACAGGGGAGGACATTCAGTACTTC
CASSLETGEDIQYF
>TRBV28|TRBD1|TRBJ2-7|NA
TGTGCCAGCAGTTCCACCGGGACAGGGCTCTACGAGCAGTACTTC
CASSSTGTGLYEQYF
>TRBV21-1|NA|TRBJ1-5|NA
TGTGCCAGCAGCAAACCGGGGGGCAGCTCTTATAGCAATCAGCCCCAGCATTTT
CASSKPGGSSYSNQPQHF
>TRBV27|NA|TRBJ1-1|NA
TGTGCCAGCAGTTTACACAGGAGCACTGAAGCTTTCTTT
CASSLHRSTEAFF
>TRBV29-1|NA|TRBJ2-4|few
TGCAGCGTTGTCGTACCGTCCAAAAACATTCAGTACTTC
CSVVVPSKNIQYF
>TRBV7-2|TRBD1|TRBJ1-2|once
TGTGCCAGCAGTCAGACAGGGGGCGTCTATGGCTACACCTTC
CASSQTGGVYGYTF
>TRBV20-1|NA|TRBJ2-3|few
TGCAGTGCTCCCCAGCGGGATACGCAGTATTTT
CSAPQRDTQYF
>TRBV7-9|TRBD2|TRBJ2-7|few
TGTGCCAGCAGCTTAGAGGGGACTAGCGACTACGAGCAGTACTTC
CASSLEGTSDYEQYF
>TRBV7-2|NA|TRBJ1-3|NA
TGTGCCAGCAGCTCGCAGTGGTCTGGAAACACCATATATTTT
CASSSQWSGNTIYF
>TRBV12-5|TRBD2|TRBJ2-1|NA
TGTGCTAGTGGTGCCGGACTAGCGGGGAGCAATGAGCAGTTCTTC
CASGAGLAGSNEQFF
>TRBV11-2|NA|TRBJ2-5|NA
TGTGCCAGCAGCTTAGTTAGTGTAGTAGGCGGGATTGGATGGGCAGAGACCCAGTACTTC
CASSLVSVVGGIGWAETQYF
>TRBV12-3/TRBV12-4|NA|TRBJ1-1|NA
TGTGCCAGCAGTTTAGGGACAACGAACACTGAAGCTTTCTTT
CASSLGTTNTEAFF
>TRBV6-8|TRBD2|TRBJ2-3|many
TGTGCCAGCAGACAGACTAGCGGGAGGAGGAATACGCAGTATTTT
CASRQTSGRRNTQYF
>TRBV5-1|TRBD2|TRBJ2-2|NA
TGCGCCAGCAGCCTTAGGACTAGCGGGAGATCCGGGGAGCTGTTTTTT
CASSLRTSGRSGELFF
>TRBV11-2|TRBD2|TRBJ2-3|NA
TGTGCCAGCAGTTCAGTTAGCGGGAGCTATGCGAGCGCAGATACGCAGTATTTT
CASSSVSGSYASADTQYF
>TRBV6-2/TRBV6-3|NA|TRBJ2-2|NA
TGTGCCAGCAGTAAACCGGGACAAACCACCGGGGAGCTGTTTTTT
CASSKPGQTTGELFF
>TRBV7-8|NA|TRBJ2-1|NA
TGTGCCAGCAGCTTGCTGAGGGTCTCGCTACTAGCCAATGAGCAGTTCTTC
CASSLLRVSLLANEQFF
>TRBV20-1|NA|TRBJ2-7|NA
TGCAGTGCTAGAGATCAGACGTTCGAGCAGTACTTC
CSARDQTFEQYF
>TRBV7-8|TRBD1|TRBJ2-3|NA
TGTGCCAGCGGACCAGGGGGACAGCGAACAGATACGCAGTATTTT
CASGPGGQRTDTQYF
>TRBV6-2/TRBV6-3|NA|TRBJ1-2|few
TGTGCCAGCACCCAGGGACGGAGCTTTGAACACACCTTC
CASTQGRSFEHTF
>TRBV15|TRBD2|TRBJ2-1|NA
TGTGCCACCGCCCAGACTAGCGGGAGCTATGAGCAGTTCTTC
CATAQTSGSYEQFF
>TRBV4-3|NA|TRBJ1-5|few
TGCGCCAGCAGCCAAGATTGGAGCAGCCGCAATCAGCCCCAGCATTTT
CASSQDWSSRNQPQHF
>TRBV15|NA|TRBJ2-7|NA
TGTGCCACCAGCAGAGGTGGGTACGAGCAGTACTTC
CATSRGGYEQYF
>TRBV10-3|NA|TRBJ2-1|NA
TGTGCCATCAGTGAGTCGATGGGGGGGGCCAGATCGTCCAATGAGCAGTTCTTC
CAISESMGGARSSNEQFF
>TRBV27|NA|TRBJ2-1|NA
TGTGCCAGCAGACGAACCCCACATTTAACCCCCTCCTACAATGAGCAGTTCTTC
CASRRTPHLTPSYNEQFF
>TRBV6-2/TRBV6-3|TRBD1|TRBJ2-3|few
TGTGCCAGCGCTAGGGGGCTGCCAGATACGCAGTATTTT
CASARGLPDTQYF
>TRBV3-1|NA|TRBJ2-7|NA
TGTGCCAGCAGCCAAGACCAGACCCCCCGGTACTTC
CASSQDQTPRYF
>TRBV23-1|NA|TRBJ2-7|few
TGCGCCAGCAGACCCCGACGGGGCTACGAGCAGTACTTC
CASRPRRGYEQYF
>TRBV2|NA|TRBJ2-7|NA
TGTGCCAGCAGGTTCGGGATTTCCTACGAGCAGTACTTC
CASRFGISYEQYF
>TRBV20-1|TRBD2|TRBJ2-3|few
TGCAGTGCGCGGACTAGCGGGACCAAGACAGATACGCAGTATTTT
CSARTSGTKTDTQYF
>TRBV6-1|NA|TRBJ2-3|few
TGTGCCAGCAGAACTCTAGCGACCACAGATACGCAGTATTTT
CASRTLATTDTQYF
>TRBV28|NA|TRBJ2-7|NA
TGTGCCAGCAGACCCTCCCTGCGCGAGCAGTACTTC
CASRPSLREQYF
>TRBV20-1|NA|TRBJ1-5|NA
TGCAGTGTAGGGCAGGCTGATCAGCCCCAGCATTTT
CSVGQADQPQHF
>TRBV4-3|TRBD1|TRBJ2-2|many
TGCGCCAGCAGCCATGACAGGGCCGCGAACACCGGGGAGCTGTTTTTT
CASSHDRAANTGELFF
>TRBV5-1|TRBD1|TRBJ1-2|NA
TGCGCCAGCGCACAGGGGGCGGTATACGGCTACACCTTC
CASAQGAVYGYTF
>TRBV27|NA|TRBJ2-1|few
TGTGCCAGCAGTAGCGGGTCCCTCAGCTCCTACAATGAGCAGTTCTTC
CASSSGSLSSYNEQFF
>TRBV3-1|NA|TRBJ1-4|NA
TGTGCCAGCAGCCAAGATAAGTATGGAAAACTGTTTTTT
CASSQDKYGKLFF
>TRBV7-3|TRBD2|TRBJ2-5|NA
TGTGCCAGCAGCGAGCGGACTAGCCGGTGTAGGGAGACCCAGTACTTC
CASSERTSRCRETQYF
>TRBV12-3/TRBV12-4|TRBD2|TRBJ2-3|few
TGTGCCAGCAGTTTTGCGGGGGGCGGGATAACAGATACGCAGTATTTT
CASSFAGGGITDTQYF
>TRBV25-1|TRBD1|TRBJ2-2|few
TGTGCCAGCAGTGAGGCGGGCAGGGGGCCTGACTCTGGCGCGAACACCGGGGAGCTGTTTTTT
CASSEAGRGPDSGANTGELFF
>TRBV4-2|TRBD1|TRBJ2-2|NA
TGTGCCAGCAGCCAAGATACCAGGGGGCGCCGCGGCGGGGAGCTGTTTTTT
CASSQDTRGRRGGELFF
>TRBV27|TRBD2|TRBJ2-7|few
TGTGCCAGCAGTTTATCACCGGGACTAGCTTCGGGCGAGCAGTACTTC
CASSLSPGLASGEQYF
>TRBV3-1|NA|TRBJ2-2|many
TGTGCCAGCAGCCAAGTCTTGAACACCGGGGAGCTGTTTTTT
CASSQVLNTGELFF
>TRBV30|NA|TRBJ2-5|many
TGTGCCTGGGATACTGGAGAAGAGACCCAGTACTTC
CAWDTGEETQYF
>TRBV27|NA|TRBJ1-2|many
TGTGCCAGCAGTTTGAGTCAAAACTATGGCTACACCTTC
CASSLSQNYGYTF
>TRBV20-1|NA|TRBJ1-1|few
TGCAGTGCTAGAGATGGGGGTTCCAAGGGAGCTTTCTTT
CSARDGGSKGAFF
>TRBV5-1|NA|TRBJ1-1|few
TGCGCCAGCACCACCGGCGGACTCGGCACTGAAGCTTTCTTT
CASTTGGLGTEAFF